In this sample, the clone carrying this TCR beta chain turned up a few times. Its antigen is currently unknown. From the germline J gene comes the end of the CDR3, since the read stops 3 residues before it. This sample is part of a study of T cell clonality in common variable immunodeficiency. Study results and caveats: Fewer deletions and N-nucleotide insertions were reportedly seen in common variable immunodeficiency TCR beta sequences.

Repertoires were generated with immunoSEQ multiplex PCR, while TCRdb's copy carries only in-frame clones and drops some. The sample is made up of about 32,000 clones, none counted only once. Germline lookup yields CDR1 GTSNPN and CDR2 SVGIG (reference sequence). J was trimmed by 5 bases and V by 7 bases; bases with no gene match: 2. The CDR3 is 11 residues long. The TCR originated in a human donor with common variable immunodeficiency. The sample comprised peripheral blood mononuclear cells. The chain uses TRBV30 and TRBJ1-1, with TRBD1 matching 9 bases. The sequenced part of the CDR3 DNA is TGTGCCTCGGACAGGGGAACTGAA. Translation: CASDRGTE. Given in full, the CDR3 is CASDRGTEAFF.